This T cell receptor beta chain was found in a study of cytomegalovirus exposure and HLA in healthy donors. Primers for the PCR totalled 60 Vbeta and 13 Jbeta. TCRdb keeps only in-frame clones here, not all; method: immunoSEQ multiplex PCR. The sample has more than 100,000 clones; roughly 80% are singletons. With 3 bases removed from V and 2 bases from J, the gap between germline ends came to 7 bases. CDR3 size: 12 residues. The germline CDR1 and CDR2 sequences are GTSNPN and SVGIG (reference sequence). Sequenced input: PBMCs. V usage is TRBV30 and J usage is TRBJ1-2; no clear D. This receptor was identified in a man aged 40-55 years in good health and CMV-seronegative. CDR3 sequence reads: CAWSRENYGYTF. The CDR3 DNA is TGTGCCTGGAGCCGGGAGAACTATGGCTACACCTTC.